This TCR beta chain is from a study of blood T cell repertoires in COVID-19. Background on the study: Samples came from the United States, Italy and Spain, spanning acute and convalescent COVID-19. T cells, B-cell-depleted T cells, or PBMCs supplied cDNA or gDNA.

The Seattle patients, enrolled during active infection, were followed longitudinally. Trimming took off 5 bases at V and 2 bases at J, with 15 bases between the two ends. The germline V gene encodes CDR1 SGHVS and CDR2 FQNEAQ. The CDR3 loop spans 15 amino acids. This clone was seen just once. Original processing notes: Reference gene primer amplification gave estimated nucleated cell counts. TCRdb's table, derived via immunoSEQ multiplex PCR, lists solely in-frame clones and lacks some. Clone size and the V and J calls come from that table; the DNA yielded D and trimming. Of 150,000 or so clones detected, about four fifths appear once; the ten largest clones hold 8.1%.

The clonotype was recovered from a woman in her sixties or seventies with COVID-19, enrolled during active disease. The sample comprised peripheral blood. The gene calls are TRBV7-8 and TRBJ1-2; tentative D call: TRBD1 (5 bases). The CDR3 DNA reads as TGTGCCAGCAGCCCAGCAACGACAGCGAACTATGGCTACACCTTC. Translating it yields CASSPATTANYGYTF.